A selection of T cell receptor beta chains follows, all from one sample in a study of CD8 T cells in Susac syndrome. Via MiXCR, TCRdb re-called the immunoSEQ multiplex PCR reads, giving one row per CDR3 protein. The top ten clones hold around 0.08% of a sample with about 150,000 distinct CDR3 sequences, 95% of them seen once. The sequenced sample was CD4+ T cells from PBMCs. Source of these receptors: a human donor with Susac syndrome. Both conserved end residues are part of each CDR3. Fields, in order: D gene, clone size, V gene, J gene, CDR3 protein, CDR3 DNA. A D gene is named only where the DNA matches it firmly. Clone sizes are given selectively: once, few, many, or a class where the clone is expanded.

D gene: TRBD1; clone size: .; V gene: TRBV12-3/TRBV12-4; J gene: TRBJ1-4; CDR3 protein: CASSRQQGIGEKLFF; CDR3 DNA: TGTGCCAGCAGTCGACAACAGGGGATAGGTGAAAAACTGTTTTTT
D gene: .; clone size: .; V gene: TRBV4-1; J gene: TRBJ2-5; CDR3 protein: CASSQTLISETQYF; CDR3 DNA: TGCGCCAGCAGCCAAACCCTCATATCAGAGACCCAGTACTTC
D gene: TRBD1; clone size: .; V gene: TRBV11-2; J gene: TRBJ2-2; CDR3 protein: CASRGQGARSGELFF; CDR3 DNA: TGTGCCAGCAGAGGGCAGGGGGCTAGGTCCGGGGAGCTGTTTTTT
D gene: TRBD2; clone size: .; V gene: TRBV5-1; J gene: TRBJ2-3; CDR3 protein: CASSPGLATSTDTQYF; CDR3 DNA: TGCGCCAGCAGCCCAGGACTAGCGACAAGCACAGATACGCAGTATTTT
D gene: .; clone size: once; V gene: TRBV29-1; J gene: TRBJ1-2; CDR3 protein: CSVPGLYACPYGYTF; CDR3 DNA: TGCAGCGTTCCGGGACTTTATGCATGCCCCTATGGCTACACCTTC
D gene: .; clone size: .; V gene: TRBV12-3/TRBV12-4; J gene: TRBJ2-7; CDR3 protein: CASSFPGRGYEQYF; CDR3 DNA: TGTGCCAGCAGTTTCCCCGGCAGGGGCTACGAGCAGTACTTC
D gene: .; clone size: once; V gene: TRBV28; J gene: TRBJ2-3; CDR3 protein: CASIGGEITDTQYF; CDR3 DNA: TGTGCCAGCATCGGAGGCGAGATCACAGATACGCAGTATTTT
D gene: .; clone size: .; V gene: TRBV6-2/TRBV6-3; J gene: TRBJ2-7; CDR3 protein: CASWETGTLFF; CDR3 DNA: TGTGCCAGCTGGGAAACCGGGACATTATTCTTC
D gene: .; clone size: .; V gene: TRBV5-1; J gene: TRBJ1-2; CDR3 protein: CASSFEADLYGYTF; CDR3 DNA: TGCGCCAGCAGCTTCGAGGCCGACCTTTATGGCTACACCTTC
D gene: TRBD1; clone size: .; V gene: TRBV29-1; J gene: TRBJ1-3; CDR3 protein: CSAEGQGSGNTIYF; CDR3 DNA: TGCAGCGCGGAGGGACAGGGGTCTGGAAACACCATATATTTT
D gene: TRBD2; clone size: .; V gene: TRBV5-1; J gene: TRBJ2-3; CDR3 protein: CASSLDSGGRADTQYF; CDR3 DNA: TGCGCCAGCAGCTTGGACTCGGGGGGTAGGGCAGATACGCAGTATTTT
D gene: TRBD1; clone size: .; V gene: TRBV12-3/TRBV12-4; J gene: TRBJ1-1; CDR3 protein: CASSFPGTGHTEAFF; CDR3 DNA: TGTGCCAGCAGTTTCCCCGGGACAGGGCACACTGAAGCTTTCTTT
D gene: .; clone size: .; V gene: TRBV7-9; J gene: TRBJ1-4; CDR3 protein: CASSLGGLNEKLFF; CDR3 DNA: TGTGCCAGCAGCTTAGGGGGGCTTAATGAAAAACTGTTTTTT
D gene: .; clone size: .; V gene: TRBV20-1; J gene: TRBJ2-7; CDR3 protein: CSARDRGPAYEQYF; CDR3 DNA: TGCAGTGCTAGAGATCGTGGGCCTGCTTACGAGCAGTACTTC
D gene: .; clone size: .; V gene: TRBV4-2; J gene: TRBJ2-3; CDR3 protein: CASRGGRPTDTQYF; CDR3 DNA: TGTGCCAGCAGGGGGGGACGACCCACAGATACGCAGTATTTT
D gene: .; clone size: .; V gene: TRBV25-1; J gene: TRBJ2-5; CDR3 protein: CAGSRGETQYF; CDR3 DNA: TGTGCCGGGTCACGGGGGGAGACCCAGTACTTC
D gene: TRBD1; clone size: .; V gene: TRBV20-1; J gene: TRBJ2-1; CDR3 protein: CSADAGTGGSYNEQFF; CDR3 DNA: TGCAGTGCCGACGCCGGGACAGGGGGGTCGTACAATGAGCAGTTCTTC
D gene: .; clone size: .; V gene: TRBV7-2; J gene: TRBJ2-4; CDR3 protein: CASSLGQTIAKNIQYF; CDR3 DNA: TGTGCCAGCAGCTTAGGACAGACGATAGCCAAAAACATTCAGTACTTC
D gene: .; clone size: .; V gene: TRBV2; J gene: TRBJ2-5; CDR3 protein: CASSGTPGETQYF; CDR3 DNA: TGTGCCAGCAGCGGGACCCCCGGGGAGACCCAGTACTTC
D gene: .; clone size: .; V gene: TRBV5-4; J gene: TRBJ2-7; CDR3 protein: CASSLDRSSYEQYF; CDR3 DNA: TGTGCCAGCAGCTTGGACAGGAGCTCCTACGAGCAGTACTTC
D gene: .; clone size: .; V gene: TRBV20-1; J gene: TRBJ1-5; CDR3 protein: CSARQGTNQPQHF; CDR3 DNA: TGCAGTGCTAGACAGGGGACCAATCAGCCCCAGCATTTT
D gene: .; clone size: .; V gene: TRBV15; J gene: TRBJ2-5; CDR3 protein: CATSWGLETQYF; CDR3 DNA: TGTGCCACCAGCTGGGGGCTGGAGACCCAGTACTTC
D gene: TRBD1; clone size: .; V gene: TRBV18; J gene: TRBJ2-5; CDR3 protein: CASSEGQGGETQYF; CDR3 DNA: TGTGCCAGCTCGGAAGGACAGGGGGGCGAGACCCAGTACTTC
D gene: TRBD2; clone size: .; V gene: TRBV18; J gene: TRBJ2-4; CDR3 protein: CASSPPLAENIQYF; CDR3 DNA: TGTGCCAGCTCACCCCCACTAGCGGAGAACATTCAGTACTTC
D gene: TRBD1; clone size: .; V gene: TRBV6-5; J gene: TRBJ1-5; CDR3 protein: CASSLLTGEQPQHF; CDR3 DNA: TGTGCCAGCAGTCTCCTTACAGGGGAGCAGCCCCAGCATTTT
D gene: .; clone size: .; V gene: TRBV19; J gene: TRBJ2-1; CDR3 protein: CASSIGTTDYFDNEQFF; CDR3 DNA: TGTGCCAGTAGTATAGGCACGACTGATTACTTCGACAATGAGCAGTTCTTC
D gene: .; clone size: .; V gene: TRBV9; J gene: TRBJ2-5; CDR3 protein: CASSVEPRGTQYF; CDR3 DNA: TGTGCCAGCAGCGTAGAGCCCCGGGGGACCCAGTACTTC
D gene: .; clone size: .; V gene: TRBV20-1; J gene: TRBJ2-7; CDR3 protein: CSAPLPGAPYEQYF; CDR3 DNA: TGCAGTGCCCCCCTCCCAGGGGCCCCCTACGAGCAGTACTTC
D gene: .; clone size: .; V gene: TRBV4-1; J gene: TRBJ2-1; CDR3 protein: CASSQAGMGNEQFF; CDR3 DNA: TGCGCCAGCAGCCAGGCGGGGATGGGCAATGAGCAGTTCTTC
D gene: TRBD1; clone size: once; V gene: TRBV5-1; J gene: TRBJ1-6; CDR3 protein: CASGTGDSPLHF; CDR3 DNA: TGCGCCAGCGGGACAGGGGATTCACCCCTCCACTTT
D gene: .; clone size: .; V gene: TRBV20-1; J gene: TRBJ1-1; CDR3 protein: CSAPKQANTEAFF; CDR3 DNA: TGCAGTGCCCCAAAACAGGCGAACACTGAAGCTTTCTTT
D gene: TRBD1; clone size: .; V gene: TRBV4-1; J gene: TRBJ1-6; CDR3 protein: CASSRTGLNSPLHF; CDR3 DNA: TGCGCCAGCAGCAGGACAGGGCTTAATTCACCCCTCCACTTT
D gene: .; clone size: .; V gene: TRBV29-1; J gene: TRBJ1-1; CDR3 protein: CSVGSGMNTEAFF; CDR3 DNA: TGCAGCGTTGGCTCAGGTATGAACACTGAAGCTTTCTTT
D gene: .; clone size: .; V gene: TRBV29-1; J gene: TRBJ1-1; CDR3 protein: CSVGRHFGTEAFF; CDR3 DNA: TGCAGCGTTGGTAGACATTTTGGGACTGAAGCTTTCTTT
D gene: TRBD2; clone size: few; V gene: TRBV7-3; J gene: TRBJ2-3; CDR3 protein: CASSLPTSGIKYF; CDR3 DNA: TGTGCCAGCAGCCTCCCGACTAGCGGGATTAAGTATTTT
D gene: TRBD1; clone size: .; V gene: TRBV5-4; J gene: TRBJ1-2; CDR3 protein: CASSRQGVSQNGYTF; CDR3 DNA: TGTGCCAGCAGCCGACAGGGAGTCTCCCAAAATGGCTACACCTTC
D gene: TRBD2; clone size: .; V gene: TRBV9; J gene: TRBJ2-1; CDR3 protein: CASSVGLAGRGYNEQFF; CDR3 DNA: TGTGCCAGCAGCGTAGGACTAGCGGGGAGGGGCTACAATGAGCAGTTCTTC
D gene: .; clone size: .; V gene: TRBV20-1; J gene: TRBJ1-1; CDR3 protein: CSAREGGDTEVFF; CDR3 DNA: TGCAGTGCTAGGGAGGGGGGCGACACTGAAGTTTTCTTT
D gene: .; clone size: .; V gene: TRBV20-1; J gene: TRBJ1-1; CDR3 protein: CSAGSGGTEAFF; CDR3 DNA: TGCAGTGCCGGATCGGGGGGAACTGAAGCTTTCTTT
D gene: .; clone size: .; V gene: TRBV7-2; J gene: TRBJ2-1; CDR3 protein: CASSLRATGAYNEQFF; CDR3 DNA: TGTGCCAGCAGCTTAAGGGCGACAGGCGCCTACAATGAGCAGTTCTTC
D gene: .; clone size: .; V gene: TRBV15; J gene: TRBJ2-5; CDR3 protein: CATSRERRARGQETQYF; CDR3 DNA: TGTGCCACCAGCAGAGAGAGAAGAGCTAGGGGGCAAGAGACCCAGTACTTC
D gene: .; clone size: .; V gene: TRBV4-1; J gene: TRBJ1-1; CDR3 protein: CASSQAPPVSMNTEAFF; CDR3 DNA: TGCGCCAGCAGCCAAGCCCCCCCGGTTTCTATGAACACTGAAGCTTTCTTT
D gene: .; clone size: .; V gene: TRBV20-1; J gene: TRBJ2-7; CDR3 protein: CSGGVGPTREQYF; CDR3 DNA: TGCAGTGGGGGGGTGGGGCCCACCCGAGAGCAGTACTTC
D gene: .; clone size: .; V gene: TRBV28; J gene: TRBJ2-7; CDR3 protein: CASTDRFREQYF; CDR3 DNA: TGTGCCAGCACAGACAGGTTCCGCGAGCAGTACTTC
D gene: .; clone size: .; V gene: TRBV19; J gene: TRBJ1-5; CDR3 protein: CASSIAWERNQPQHF; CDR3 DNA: TGTGCCAGTAGTATAGCATGGGAAAGGAATCAGCCCCAGCATTTT
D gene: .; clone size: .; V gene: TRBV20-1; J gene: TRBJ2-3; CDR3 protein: CSARAPGVSASTDTQYF; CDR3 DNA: TGCAGTGCTAGAGCCCCCGGGGTTTCCGCTAGCACAGATACGCAGTATTTT
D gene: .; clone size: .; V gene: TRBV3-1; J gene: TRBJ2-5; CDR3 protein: CASSRASAKETQYF; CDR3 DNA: TGTGCCAGCAGCCGAGCTAGCGCGAAAGAGACCCAGTACTTC
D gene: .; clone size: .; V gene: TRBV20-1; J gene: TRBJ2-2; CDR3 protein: CSAAGPATGELFF; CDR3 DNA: TGCAGTGCCGCCGGGCCAGCCACCGGGGAGCTGTTTTTT
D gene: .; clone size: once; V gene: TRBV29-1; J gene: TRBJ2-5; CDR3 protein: CSVEDWAGVETQYF; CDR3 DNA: TGCAGCGTTGAAGATTGGGCAGGGGTAGAGACCCAGTACTTC
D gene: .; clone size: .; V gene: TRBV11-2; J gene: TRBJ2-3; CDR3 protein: CASTNMEDTQYF; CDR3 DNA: TGTGCCAGCACCAACATGGAAGATACGCAGTATTTT
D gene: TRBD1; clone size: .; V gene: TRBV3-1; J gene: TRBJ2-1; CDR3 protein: CASSQDFRTGEINEQFF; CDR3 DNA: TGTGCCAGCAGCCAAGATTTCCGGACAGGGGAAATAAATGAGCAGTTCTTC